This is a list of T cell receptor beta chains from one sample in a study of T cell responses to AZD1222 COVID-19 vaccine. Assay: immunoSEQ multiplex PCR; the TCRdb copy retains only in-frame clones and omits some. Seen here are about 190,000 clones, around nine tenths observed once, and the top ten hold about 3.6%. Sample: peripheral blood, taken 28 days after the second dose of the MenACWY control vaccine. All receptors derive from an adult who received the MenACWY meningococcal vaccine as a control. The CDR3 runs from the conserved cysteine through the conserved F or W. D genes are given only for firm matches. Clone size is stated in some rows and not others, as once, few, many or a class when expanded.

J	size	length	V	D	DNA	CDR3
TRBJ1-6	NA	15	TRBV28	NA	TGTGCCAGCAGCCAGATGGGAGAAGGGAATTCACCCCTCCACTTT	CASSQMGEGNSPLHF
TRBJ2-2	few	17	TRBV19	NA	TGTGCCAGTAGTCCGATACACGGAAGTACAGGCACCGGGGAGCTGTTTTTT	CASSPIHGSTGTGELFF
TRBJ2-5	NA	14	TRBV7-2	NA	TGTGCCAGCAGCATTCTACTAGAGGCGGAGACCCAGTACTTC	CASSILLEAETQYF
TRBJ1-1	once	12	TRBV3-1/TRBV3-2	NA	TGTGCCAGCAGCCTAGCGAACACTGAAGCTTTCTTT	CASSLANTEAFF
TRBJ1-2	NA	12	TRBV6-5	NA	TGTGCCAGCCGTCCGAGTAACTATGGCTACACCTTC	CASRPSNYGYTF
TRBJ1-1	NA	15	TRBV14	TRBD1	TGTGCCAGCAGCCGCCAGGACAGGGAGAACACTGAAGCTTTCTTT	CASSRQDRENTEAFF
TRBJ1-1	once	11	TRBV6-5	NA	TGTGCCAGCAGGGAGGGACCGGGGGCTTTCTTT	CASREGPGAFF
TRBJ1-5	NA	13	TRBV4-2	NA	TGTGCCAGCAGCCAAGATCTTGGACAGCCCCAGCATTTT	CASSQDLGQPQHF
TRBJ2-1	NA	16	TRBV6-1	TRBD2	TGTGCCAGCAGTGAAGAGGCTAGCGGATACTACAATGAGCAGTTCTTC	CASSEEASGYYNEQFF
TRBJ1-1	NA	12	TRBV7-2	NA	TGTGCCAGCAGCTTAGGGGCCACTGAAGCTTTCTTT	CASSLGATEAFF
TRBJ2-1	NA	14	TRBV6-2/TRBV6-3	NA	TGTGCCAGCAGGTACCGGGACTTATACAATGAGCAGTTCTTC	CASRYRDLYNEQFF
TRBJ1-5	NA	13	TRBV11-3	NA	TGTGCCAGCAGCTTCGGGGCCGACCAGCCCCAGCATTTT	CASSFGADQPQHF
TRBJ2-7	NA	13	TRBV19	NA	TGTGCCAGTAGTGCCCAGACGCTGGCCGAGCAGTACTTC	CASSAQTLAEQYF
TRBJ1-2	few	16	TRBV5-1	TRBD1	TGCGCCAGCAGCCCGCAGGGGGACGGAGGTGGCTATGGCTACACCTTC	CASSPQGDGGGYGYTF
TRBJ2-7	NA	15	TRBV25-1	NA	TGTGCCAGCAGTGAATCTGGAGGGAACTCCTACGAGCAGTACTTC	CASSESGGNSYEQYF
TRBJ1-1	NA	12	TRBV25-1	NA	TGTGCCAGCAGCCGAGTGAACACTGAAGCTTTCTTT	CASSRVNTEAFF